The 6 T cell receptor beta chains below come from one sample, sequenced in a study of blood T cell repertoires in COVID-19. The data were produced by immunoSEQ multiplex PCR, yet TCRdb's version contains in-frame clones alone and is incomplete. Of 200,000 to 300,000 clones in the sample, around 87% were seen once. Sequences were obtained from peripheral blood. The receptors come from a woman aged 55-69 years with COVID-19, enrolled during active disease.

The chain joins TRBV7-2 to TRBJ1-2; TRBD1 might be the D (5 bases). The CDR3 is 13 residues long. V gave up 4 bases and J gave up 3 bases, with 9 bases separating them. In germline, CDR1 is SGHTA, CDR2 FQGNSA. CDR3 DNA: TGTGCCAGCAGCTCACAGGTCTACTATGGCTACACCTTC. It translates to CASSSQVYYGYTF.

V usage is TRBV12-3 or TRBV12-4 and J usage is TRBJ1-5; D may be TRBD1 (6 bases). CDR3 length: 12 amino acids. Trimming stripped 8 bases from V and 6 bases from J, with 11 bases between. CDR3 residues: CASGGRRQPQHF. The CDR3 DNA reads as TGTGCCAGCGGGGGCAGGCGTCAGCCCCAGCATTTT.

The chain couples TRBV21-1 to TRBJ2-2; the table's TRBD2 call for D was not verified on the DNA. TRBV21-1 is flagged as a pseudogene. The CDR3 extends over 17 amino acids. Written as DNA, the CDR3 is TGTGCCAGCAGCAAGAAAGAACTAGCCTCGAACACCGGGGAGCTGTTTTTT. Translating it yields CASSKKELASNTGELFF.

The chain carries TRBV9 and TRBJ1-2; 7 bases match TRBD1. The length of the CDR3 is 15 residues. J gave up 7 bases and V 4 bases, and 13 bases lay outside the gene matches. Germline CDR1 is SGDLS and CDR2 is YYNGEE. CDR3 coding DNA: TGTGCCAGCAGCAGTTCCGGGAGAGGGGGCGGTGGCTACACCTTC. Translating gives CASSSSGRGGGGYTF.

The genes are TRBV28 and TRBJ2-2; 8 bases are a match to TRBD2. Germline V CDR1 and CDR2: MDHEN, SYDVKM. V was clipped by 6 bases and J by 6 bases; unmatched bases: 9. There are 15 residues in the CDR3. In DNA, the CDR3 is TGTGCCAGCAGAGCAGCGGGAGTGATAGCCGGGGAGCTGTTTTTT. It translates to CASRAAGVIAGELFF.

A word on this clone: The same CDR3 is also encoded by other DNA sequences in this sample. This chain uses TRBV18 with TRBJ1-5; tentatively, D is TRBD1 (6 bases). CDR1 and CDR2 from the germline V gene are KGHSH and LQKENI. V gave up 6 bases and J gave up 5 bases, with 11 bases separating them. CDR3 length: 13 amino acids. CDR3 region: CASSLQGDQPQHF. DNA of the CDR3: TGTGCCAGCTCTCTACAGGGTGATCAGCCCCAGCATTTT.